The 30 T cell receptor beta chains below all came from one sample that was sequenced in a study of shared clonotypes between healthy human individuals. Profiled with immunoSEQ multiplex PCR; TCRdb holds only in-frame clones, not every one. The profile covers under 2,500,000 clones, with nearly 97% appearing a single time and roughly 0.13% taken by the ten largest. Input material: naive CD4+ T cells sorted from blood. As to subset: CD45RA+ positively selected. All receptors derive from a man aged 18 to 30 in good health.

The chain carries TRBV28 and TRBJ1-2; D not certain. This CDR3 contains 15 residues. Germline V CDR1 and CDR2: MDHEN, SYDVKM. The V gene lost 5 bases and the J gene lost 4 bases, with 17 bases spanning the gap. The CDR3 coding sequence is TGTGCCAGCAGTCCTGGCGGGCGGATAAGCTATGGCTACACCTTC. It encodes CASSPGGRISYGYTF.

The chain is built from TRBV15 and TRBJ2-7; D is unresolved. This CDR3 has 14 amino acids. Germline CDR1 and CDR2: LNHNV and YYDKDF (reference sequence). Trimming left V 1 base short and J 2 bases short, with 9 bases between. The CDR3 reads CATSRAGPPYEQYF. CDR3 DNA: TGTGCCACCAGCAGAGCCGGGCCCCCCTACGAGCAGTACTTC.

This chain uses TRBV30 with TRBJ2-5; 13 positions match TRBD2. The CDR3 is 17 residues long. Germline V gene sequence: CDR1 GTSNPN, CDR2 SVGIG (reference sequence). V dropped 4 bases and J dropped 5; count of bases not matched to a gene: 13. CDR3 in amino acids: CAWNPARTSGSSETQYF. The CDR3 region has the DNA TGTGCCTGGAACCCCGCCAGGACTAGCGGGAGTTCCGAGACCCAGTACTTC.

The CDR3 spells CASNRAGTNTGELFF. In DNA form, the CDR3 reads TGTGCCAGCAATAGAGCGGGAACGAACACCGGGGAGCTGTTTTTT. The genes are TRBV6-6 and TRBJ2-2; 7 bases are shared with TRBD2. Trimming removed 7 bases from V and 0 bases from J; junction bases left unmatched: 5. The CDR3 contains 15 residues. The germline gives CDR1 MNHNY, CDR2 SVGAGI (reference sequence).

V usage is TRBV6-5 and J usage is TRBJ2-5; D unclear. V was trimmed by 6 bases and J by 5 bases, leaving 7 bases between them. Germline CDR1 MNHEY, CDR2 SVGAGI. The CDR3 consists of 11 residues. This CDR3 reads CASRLLETQYF. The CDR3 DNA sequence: TGTGCCAGCAGACTTCTGGAGACCCAGTACTTC.

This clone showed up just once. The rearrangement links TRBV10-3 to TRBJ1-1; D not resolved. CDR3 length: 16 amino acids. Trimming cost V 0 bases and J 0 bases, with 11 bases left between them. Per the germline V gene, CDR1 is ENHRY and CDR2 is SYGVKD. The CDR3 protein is CAISESVEYMNTEAFF. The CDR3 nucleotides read TGTGCCATCAGTGAGTCCGTCGAGTACATGAACACTGAAGCTTTCTTT.

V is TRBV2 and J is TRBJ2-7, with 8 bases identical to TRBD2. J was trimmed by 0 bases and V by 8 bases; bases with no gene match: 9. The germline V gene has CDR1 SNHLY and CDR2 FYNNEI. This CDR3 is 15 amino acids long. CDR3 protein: CASRIESGGSYEQYF. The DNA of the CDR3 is TGTGCCAGCCGGATAGAGAGCGGGGGCTCCTACGAGCAGTACTTC.

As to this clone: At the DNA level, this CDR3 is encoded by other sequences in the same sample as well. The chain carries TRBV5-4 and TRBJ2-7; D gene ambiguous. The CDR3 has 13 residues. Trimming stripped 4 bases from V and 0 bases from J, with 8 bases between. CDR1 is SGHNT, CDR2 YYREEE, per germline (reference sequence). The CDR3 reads CASSLGSSYEQYF. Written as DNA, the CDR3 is TGTGCCAGCAGCCTGGGAAGCTCCTACGAGCAGTACTTC.

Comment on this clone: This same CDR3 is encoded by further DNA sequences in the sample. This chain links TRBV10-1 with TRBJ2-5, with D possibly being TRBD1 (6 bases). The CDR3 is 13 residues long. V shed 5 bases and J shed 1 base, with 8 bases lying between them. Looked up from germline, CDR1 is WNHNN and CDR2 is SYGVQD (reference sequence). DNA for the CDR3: TGCGCCAGCAGTCCCAGGGGCCAAGAGACCCAGTACTTC. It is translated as CASSPRGQETQYF.

CDR3 residues: CASSLAPSAGGETQYF. CDR3 DNA sequence: TGCGCCAGCAGCTTGGCCCCTTCAGCGGGGGGCGAGACCCAGTACTTC. The chain uses TRBV5-1 and TRBJ2-5; 9 bases match TRBD2. V was clipped by 0 bases and J by 5 bases; unmatched bases: 8. This CDR3 is 16 amino acids long. Germline V gene data show CDR1 as SGHRS and CDR2 as YFSETQ.

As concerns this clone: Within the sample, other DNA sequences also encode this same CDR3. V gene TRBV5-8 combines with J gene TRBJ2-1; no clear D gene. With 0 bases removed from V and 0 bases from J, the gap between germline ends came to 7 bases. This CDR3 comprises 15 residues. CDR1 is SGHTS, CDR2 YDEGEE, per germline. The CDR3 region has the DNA TGTGCCAGCAGCTTGGGCCAGAGCTCCTACAATGAGCAGTTCTTC. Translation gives CASSLGQSSYNEQFF.

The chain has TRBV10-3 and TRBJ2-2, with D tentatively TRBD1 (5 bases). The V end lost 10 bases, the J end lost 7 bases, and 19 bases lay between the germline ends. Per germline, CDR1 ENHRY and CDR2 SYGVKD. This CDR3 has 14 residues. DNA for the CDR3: TGTGCCACCACCCTAGGCCCGCAGGGCGGGGAGCTGTTTTTT. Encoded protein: CATTLGPQGGELFF.

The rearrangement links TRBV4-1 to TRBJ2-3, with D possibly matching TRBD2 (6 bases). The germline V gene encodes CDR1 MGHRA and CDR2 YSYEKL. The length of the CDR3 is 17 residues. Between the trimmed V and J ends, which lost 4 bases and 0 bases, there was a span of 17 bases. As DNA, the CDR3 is TGCGCCAGCAGCCCCCGGGTAGCGGAGGATAGCACAGATACGCAGTATTTT. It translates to CASSPRVAEDSTDTQYF.

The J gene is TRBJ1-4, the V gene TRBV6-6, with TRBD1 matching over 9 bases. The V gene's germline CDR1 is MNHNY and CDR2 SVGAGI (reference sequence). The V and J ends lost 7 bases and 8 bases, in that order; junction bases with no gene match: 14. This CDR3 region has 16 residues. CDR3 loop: CASTIGTGNSGEKLFF. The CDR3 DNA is TGTGCCAGCACTATAGGGACAGGGAACTCCGGGGAAAAACTGTTTTTT.

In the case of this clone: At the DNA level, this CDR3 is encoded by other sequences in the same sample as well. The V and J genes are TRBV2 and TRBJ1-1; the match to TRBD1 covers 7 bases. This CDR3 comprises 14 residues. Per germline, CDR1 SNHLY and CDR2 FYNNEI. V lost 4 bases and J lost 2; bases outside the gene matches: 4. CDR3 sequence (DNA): TGTGCCAGCAGTGGTGAGGGGGCAAACACTGAAGCTTTCTTT. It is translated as CASSGEGANTEAFF.

The CDR3 spells CASSLDPGDYTEAFF. Here the CDR3 DNA reads TGCGCCAGCAGCTTGGACCCAGGGGATTACACTGAAGCTTTCTTT. The chain employs TRBV5-1 and TRBJ1-1, with a possible D match to TRBD1 (6 bases). Trimming stripped 0 bases from V and 3 bases from J, with 12 bases between. Germline V gene lookup returns CDR1 SGHRS and CDR2 YFSETQ. The CDR3 runs 15 residues.

The CDR3 sequence: CASSLDGVQSPLHF. CDR3 DNA: TGCGCCAGCAGCTTGGACGGGGTCCAGTCACCCCTCCACTTT. The genes are TRBV5-1 and TRBJ1-6; no reliable D call. V lost 0 bases and J lost 10, with 11 bases in between. This CDR3 region has 14 residues. Germline V gene data show CDR1 as SGHRS and CDR2 as YFSETQ. Together with reference TRBV5-1 and TRBJ1-6, the CDR3 gives the full variable domain: KAGVTQTPRYLIKTRGQQVTLSCSPISGHRSVSWYQQTPGQGLQFLFEYFSETQRNKGNFPGRFSGRQFSNSRSEMNVSTLELGDSALYLCASSLDGVQSPLHFGNGTRLTVT.

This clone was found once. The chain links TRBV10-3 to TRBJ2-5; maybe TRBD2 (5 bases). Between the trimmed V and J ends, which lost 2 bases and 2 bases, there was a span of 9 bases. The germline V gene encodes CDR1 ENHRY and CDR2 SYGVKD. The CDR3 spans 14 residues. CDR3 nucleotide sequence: TGTGCCATCAGTGAGGGACTGACACAAGAGACCCAGTACTTC. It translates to CAISEGLTQETQYF.

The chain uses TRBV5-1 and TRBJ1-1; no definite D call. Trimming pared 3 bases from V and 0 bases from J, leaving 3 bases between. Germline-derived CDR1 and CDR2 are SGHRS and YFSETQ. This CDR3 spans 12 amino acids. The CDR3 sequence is CASSSMNTEAFF. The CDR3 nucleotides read TGCGCCAGCAGCTCAATGAACACTGAAGCTTTCTTT.

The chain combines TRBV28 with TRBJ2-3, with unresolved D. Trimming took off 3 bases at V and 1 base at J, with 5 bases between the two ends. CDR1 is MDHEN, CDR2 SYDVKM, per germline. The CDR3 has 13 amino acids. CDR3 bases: TGTGCCAGCAGTTTCCTCCGCACAGATACGCAGTATTTT. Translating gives CASSFLRTDTQYF.

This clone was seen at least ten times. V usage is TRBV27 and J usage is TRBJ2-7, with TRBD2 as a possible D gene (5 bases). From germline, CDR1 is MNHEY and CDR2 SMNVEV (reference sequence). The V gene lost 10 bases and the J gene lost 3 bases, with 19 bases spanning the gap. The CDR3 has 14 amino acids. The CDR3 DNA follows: TGTGCCACCCGGGGTTTGGCCCTGGGCTACGAGCAGTACTTC. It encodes CATRGLALGYEQYF.

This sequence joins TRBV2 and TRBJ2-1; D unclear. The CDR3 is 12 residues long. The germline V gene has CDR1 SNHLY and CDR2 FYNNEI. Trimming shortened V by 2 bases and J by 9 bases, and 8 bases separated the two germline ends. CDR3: CASSEQYTEQFF. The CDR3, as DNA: TGTGCCAGCAGTGAACAGTATACTGAGCAGTTCTTC.

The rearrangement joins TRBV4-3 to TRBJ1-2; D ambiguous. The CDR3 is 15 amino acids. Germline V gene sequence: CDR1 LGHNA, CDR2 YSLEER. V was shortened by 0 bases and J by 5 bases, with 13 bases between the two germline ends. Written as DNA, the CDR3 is TGCGCCAGCAGCCAAGAGGTGGGGTCATTTTATGGCTACACCTTC. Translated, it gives CASSQEVGSFYGYTF.

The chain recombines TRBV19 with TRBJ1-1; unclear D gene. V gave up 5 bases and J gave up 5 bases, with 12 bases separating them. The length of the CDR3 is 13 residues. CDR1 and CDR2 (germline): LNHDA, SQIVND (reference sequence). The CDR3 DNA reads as TGTGCCAGTAGTGCGACGGTAAGGACTGAAGCTTTCTTT. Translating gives CASSATVRTEAFF.

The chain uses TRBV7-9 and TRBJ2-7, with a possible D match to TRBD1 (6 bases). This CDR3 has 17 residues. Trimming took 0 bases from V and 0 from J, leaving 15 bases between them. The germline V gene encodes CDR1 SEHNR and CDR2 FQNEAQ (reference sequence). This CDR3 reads CASSLAPGTGFSYEQYF. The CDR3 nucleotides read TGTGCCAGCAGCTTAGCTCCGGGCACAGGGTTCTCCTACGAGCAGTACTTC. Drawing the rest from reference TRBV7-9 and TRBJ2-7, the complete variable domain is DTGVSQNPRHKITKRGQNVTFRCDPISEHNRLYWYRQTLGQGPEFLTYFQNEAQLEKSRLLSDRFSAERPKGSFSTLEIQRTEQGDSAMYLCASSLAPGTGFSYEQYFGPGTRLTVT.

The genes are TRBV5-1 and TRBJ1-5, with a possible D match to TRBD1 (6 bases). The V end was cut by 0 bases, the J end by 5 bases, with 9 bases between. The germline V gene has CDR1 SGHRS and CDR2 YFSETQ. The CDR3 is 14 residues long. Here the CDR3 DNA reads TGCGCCAGCAGCTTGGATCAGGGGCATCAGCCCCAGCATTTT. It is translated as CASSLDQGHQPQHF. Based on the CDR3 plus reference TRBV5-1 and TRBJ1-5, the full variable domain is KAGVTQTPRYLIKTRGQQVTLSCSPISGHRSVSWYQQTPGQGLQFLFEYFSETQRNKGNFPGRFSGRQFSNSRSEMNVSTLELGDSALYLCASSLDQGHQPQHFGDGTRLSIL.

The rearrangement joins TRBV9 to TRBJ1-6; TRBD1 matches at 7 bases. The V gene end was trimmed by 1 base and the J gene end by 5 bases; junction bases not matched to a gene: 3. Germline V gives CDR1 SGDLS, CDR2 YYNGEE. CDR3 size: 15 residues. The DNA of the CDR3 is TGTGCCAGCAGCGTATACGGGACAGATAATTCACCCCTCCACTTT. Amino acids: CASSVYGTDNSPLHF.

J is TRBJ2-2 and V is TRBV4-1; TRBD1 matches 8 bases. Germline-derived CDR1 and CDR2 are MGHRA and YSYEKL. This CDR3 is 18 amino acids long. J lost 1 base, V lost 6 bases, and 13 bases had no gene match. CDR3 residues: CASRKDATGGVNTGELFF. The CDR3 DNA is TGCGCCAGCAGAAAAGATGCCACAGGGGGAGTGAACACCGGGGAGCTGTTTTTT.

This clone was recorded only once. The CDR3 bases are TGTGCCAGCAGTTCGGGACAGATTACCTATGGCTACACCTTC. It translates to CASSSGQITYGYTF. The rearrangement joins TRBV6-5 to TRBJ1-2, with TRBD1 matching 7 bases. Trimming removed 4 bases from V and 4 bases from J; junction bases left unmatched: 6. The CDR3 totals 14 residues. Germline V gene data show CDR1 as MNHEY and CDR2 as SVGAGI.

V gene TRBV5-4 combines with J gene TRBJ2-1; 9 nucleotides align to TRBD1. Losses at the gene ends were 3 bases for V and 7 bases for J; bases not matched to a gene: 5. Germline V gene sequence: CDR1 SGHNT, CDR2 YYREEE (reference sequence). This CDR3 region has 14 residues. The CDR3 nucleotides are TGTGCCAGCAGCTCCGGACAGGGGAGAAATGAGCAGTTCTTC. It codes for CASSSGQGRNEQFF.